This T cell receptor (beta chain) was profiled in a study of blood T cell repertoires in COVID-19. Overall study: Specimens from acute and convalescent COVID-19 originated in the United States, Italy and Spain. T cells, B-cell-depleted T cells, or PBMCs provided the cDNA or gDNA that served as material.

The CDR3 loop spans 16 amino acids. CDR1 is SGHNT, CDR2 YYREEE, per germline (reference sequence). The V end was cut by 3 bases, the J end by 0 bases, with 14 bases between. Per the study methods: Quantification of nucleated cells was approximated via reference gene primer amplification. TCRdb's copy holds only in-frame clones and misses some; the assay was immunoSEQ multiplex PCR. The V and J calls and clone size are taken from that table; D and trimming were inferred from the DNA. The sample contains 55,000 to 90,000 clones, more than 75% of which appear only once. The rearrangement joins TRBV5-4 to TRBJ2-3, with TRBD2 as a possible D gene (6 bases). Sequenced material: peripheral blood. The clonotype comes from a woman in her sixties or seventies with acute or convalescent COVID-19. In nucleotides, the CDR3 is TGTGCCAGCAGCTCCCCCCTCGGGAGCAGCACAGATACGCAGTATTTT. Translating it yields CASSSPLGSSTDTQYF.